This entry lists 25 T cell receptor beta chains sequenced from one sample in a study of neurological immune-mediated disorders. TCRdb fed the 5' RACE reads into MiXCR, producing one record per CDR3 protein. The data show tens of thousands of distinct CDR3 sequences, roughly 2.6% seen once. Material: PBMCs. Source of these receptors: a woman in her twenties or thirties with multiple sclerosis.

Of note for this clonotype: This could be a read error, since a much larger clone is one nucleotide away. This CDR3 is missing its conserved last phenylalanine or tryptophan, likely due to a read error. The CDR3 spells CATRGWGYDGYTL. CDR3 coding DNA: TGTGCCACGAGGGGTTGGGGATATGATGGCTACACCCTC. The chain links TRBV6-6 to TRBJ1-2, with D perhaps matching TRBD1 (5 bases). The V end was cut by 10 bases, the J end by 6 bases, with 18 bases between. CDR1 is MNHNY and CDR2 is SVGAGI in the germline V gene (reference sequence). The CDR3 is made up of 13 amino acids.

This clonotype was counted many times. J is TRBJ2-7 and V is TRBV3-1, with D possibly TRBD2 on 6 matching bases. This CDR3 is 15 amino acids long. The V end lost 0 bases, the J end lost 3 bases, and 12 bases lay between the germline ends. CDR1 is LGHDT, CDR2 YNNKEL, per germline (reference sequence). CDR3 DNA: TGTGCCAGCAGCCAAGATCCGGGACTCTACTACGAGCAGTACTTC. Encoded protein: CASSQDPGLYYEQYF.

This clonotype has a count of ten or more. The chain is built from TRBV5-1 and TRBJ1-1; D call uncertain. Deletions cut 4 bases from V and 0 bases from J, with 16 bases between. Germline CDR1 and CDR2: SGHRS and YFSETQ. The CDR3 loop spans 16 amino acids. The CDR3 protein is CASSPHSGSMNTEAFF. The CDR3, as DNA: TGCGCCAGCAGCCCCCACAGTGGGAGCATGAACACTGAAGCTTTCTTT.

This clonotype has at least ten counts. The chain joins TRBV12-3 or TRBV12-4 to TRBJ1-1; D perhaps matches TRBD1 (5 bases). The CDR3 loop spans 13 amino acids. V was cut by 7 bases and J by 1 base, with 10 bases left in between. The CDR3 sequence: CASTGYKNTEAFF. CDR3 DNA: TGTGCCAGCACAGGGTACAAGAACACTGAAGCTTTCTTT.

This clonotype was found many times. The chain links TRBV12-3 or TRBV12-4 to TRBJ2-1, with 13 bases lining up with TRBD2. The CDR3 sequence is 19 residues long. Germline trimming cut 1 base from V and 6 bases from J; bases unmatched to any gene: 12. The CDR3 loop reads CASSLGLAGGTRTINEQFF. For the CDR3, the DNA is TGTGCCAGCAGTTTAGGACTAGCGGGAGGCACCCGAACTATCAATGAGCAGTTCTTC.

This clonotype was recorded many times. CDR3 sequence (DNA): TGTGCCAGCAATCCTGGAGGGGGTTACGAGCAGTACTTC. This translates into CASNPGGGYEQYF. J is TRBJ2-7 and V is TRBV7-9, with D perhaps being TRBD1 or TRBD2 (6 bases each). The CDR3 covers 13 residues. CDR1 and CDR2 (germline): SEHNR, FQNEAQ (reference sequence). V was pared by 7 bases and J by 4 bases, with 14 bases between.

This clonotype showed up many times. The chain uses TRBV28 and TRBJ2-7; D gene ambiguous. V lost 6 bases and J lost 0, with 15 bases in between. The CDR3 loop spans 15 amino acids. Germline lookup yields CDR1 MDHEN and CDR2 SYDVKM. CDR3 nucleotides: TGTGCCAGCAGGCTGGATGGCGTGAGCTCCTACGAGCAGTACTTC. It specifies CASRLDGVSSYEQYF.

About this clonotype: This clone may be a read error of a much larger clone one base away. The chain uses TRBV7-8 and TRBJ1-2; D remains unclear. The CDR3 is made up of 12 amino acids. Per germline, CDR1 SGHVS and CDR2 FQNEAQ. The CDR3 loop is CDSSLVGYGYTF. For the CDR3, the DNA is TGTGACAGCAGCTTAGTAGGTTACGGCTACACCTTC.

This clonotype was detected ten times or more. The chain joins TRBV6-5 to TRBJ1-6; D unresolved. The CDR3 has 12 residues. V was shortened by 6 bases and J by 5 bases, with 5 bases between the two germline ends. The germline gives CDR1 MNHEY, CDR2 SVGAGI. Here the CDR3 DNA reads TGTGCCAGCAGAGGAAATAATTCACCCCTCCACTTT. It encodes CASRGNNSPLHF.

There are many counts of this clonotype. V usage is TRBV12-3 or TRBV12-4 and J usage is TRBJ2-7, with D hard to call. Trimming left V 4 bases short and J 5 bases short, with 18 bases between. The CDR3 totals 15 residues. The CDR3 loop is CASSSNTMGIDEQYF. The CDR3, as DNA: TGTGCCAGCAGTTCCAACACTATGGGGATCGACGAGCAGTACTTC.

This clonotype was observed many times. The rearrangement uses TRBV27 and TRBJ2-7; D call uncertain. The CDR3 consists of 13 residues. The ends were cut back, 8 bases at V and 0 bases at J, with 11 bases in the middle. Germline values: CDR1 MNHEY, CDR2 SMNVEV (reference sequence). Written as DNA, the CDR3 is TGTGCCAGCGGTTCCCTCGCCTCCTACGAGCAGTACTTC. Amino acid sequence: CASGSLASYEQYF.

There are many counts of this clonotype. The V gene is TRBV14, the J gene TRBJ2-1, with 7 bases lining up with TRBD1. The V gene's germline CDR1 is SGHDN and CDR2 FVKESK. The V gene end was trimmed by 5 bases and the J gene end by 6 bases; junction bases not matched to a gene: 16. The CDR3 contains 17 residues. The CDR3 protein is CASSEPRQGRAPNEQFF. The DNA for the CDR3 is TGTGCCAGCAGCGAACCCCGACAGGGTAGGGCCCCCAATGAGCAGTTCTTC.

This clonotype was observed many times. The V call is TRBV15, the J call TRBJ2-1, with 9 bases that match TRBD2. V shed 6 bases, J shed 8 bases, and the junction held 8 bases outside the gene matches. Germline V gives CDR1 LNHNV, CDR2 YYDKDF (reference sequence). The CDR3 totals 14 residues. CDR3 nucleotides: TGTGCCACCAGTCGCCAGCGGGAGGTGGATGAGCAGTTCTTC. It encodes CATSRQREVDEQFF. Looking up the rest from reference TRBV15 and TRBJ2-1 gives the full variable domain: DAMVIQNPRYQVTQFGKPVTLSCSQTLNHNVMYWYQQKSSQAPKLLFHYYDKDFNNEADTPDNFQSRRPNTSFCFLDIRSPGLGDTAMYLCATSRQREVDEQFFGPGTRLTVL.

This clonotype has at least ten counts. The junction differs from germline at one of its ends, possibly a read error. The CDR3 coding sequence is TGTGCCAGCAGTACAGGGGGCTACGCGGGGCAGTACTTC. Its translation: CASSTGGYAGQYF. The chain carries TRBV19 and TRBJ2-7, with 9 nucleotides matching TRBD1. The CDR3 covers 13 residues. Germline CDR1 reads LNHDA; CDR2 reads SQIVND (reference sequence).

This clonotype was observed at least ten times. The DNA of the CDR3 is TGCGCCAGCAGCCAGGACATAGGGCGCGAGCAGTTCTTC. Protein product: CASSQDIGREQFF. The gene calls are TRBV4-3 and TRBJ2-1; the D gene is possibly TRBD1 (5 bases). Trimming cost V 3 bases and J 10 bases, with 13 bases left between them. Per germline, CDR1 LGHNA and CDR2 YSLEER. CDR3 size: 13 residues.

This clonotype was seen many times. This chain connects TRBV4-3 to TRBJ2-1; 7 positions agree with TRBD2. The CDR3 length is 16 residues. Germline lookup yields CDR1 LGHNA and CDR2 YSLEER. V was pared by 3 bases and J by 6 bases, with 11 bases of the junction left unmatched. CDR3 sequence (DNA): TGCGCCAGCAGCCAGTCTGCGGGAGTTCGGGTCAATGAGCAGTTCTTC. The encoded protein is CASSQSAGVRVNEQFF.

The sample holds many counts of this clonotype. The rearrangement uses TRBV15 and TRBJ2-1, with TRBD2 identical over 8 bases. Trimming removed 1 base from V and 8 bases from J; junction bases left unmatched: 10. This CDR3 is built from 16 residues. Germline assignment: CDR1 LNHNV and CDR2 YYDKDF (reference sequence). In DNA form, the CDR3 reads TGTGCCACCAGCAGAGGGGGGAACGGGAGGGCCTATGAGCAGTTCTTC. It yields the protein CATSRGGNGRAYEQFF.

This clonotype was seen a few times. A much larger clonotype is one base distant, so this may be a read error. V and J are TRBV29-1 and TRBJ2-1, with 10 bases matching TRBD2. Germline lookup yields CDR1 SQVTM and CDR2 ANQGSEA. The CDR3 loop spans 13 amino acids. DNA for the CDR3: TGCAGCGACCTAGCGGGGGATTACATTGAGCAGTTCTTC. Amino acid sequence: CSDLAGDYIEQFF.

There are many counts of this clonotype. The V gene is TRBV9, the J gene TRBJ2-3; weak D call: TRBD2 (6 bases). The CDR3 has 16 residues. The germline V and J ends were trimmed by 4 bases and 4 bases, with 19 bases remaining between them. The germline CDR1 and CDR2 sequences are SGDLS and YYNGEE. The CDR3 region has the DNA TGTGCCAGCAGCCCAAACGGGCGGGATATTTCAGATACGCAGTATTTT. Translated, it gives CASSPNGRDISDTQYF. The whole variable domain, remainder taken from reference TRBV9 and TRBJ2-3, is DSGVTQTPKHLITATGQRVTLRCSPRSGDLSVYWYQQSLDQGLQFLIQYYNGEERAKGNILERFSAQQFPDLHSELNLSSLELGDSALYFCASSPNGRDISDTQYFGPGTRLTVL.

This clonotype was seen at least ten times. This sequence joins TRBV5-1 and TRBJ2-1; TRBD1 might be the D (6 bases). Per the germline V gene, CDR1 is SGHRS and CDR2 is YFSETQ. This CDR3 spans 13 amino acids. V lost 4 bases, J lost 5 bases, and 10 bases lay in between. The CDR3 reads CASSKDSHNEQFF. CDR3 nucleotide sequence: TGCGCCAGCAGCAAGGACAGCCACAATGAGCAGTTCTTC.

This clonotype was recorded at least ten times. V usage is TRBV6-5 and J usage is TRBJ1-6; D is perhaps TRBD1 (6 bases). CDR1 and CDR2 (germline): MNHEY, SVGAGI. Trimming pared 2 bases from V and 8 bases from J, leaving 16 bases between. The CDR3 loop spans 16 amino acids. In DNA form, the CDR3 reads TGTGCCAGCAGTTACCAGAGCCAGGGGCCGCATTCACCCCTCCACTTT. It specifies CASSYQSQGPHSPLHF.

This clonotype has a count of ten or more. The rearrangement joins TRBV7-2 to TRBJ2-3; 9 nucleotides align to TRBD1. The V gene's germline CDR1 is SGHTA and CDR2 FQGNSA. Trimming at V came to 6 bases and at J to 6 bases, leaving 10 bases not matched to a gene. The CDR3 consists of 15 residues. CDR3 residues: CASRLTGGDLDTQYF. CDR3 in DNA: TGTGCCAGCAGGTTAACAGGGGGCGATCTGGATACGCAGTATTTT.

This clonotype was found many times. The CDR3 bases are TGTGCCAGCAGCTTTGGCGAGCGGGAGGTCAATGAGCAGTTCTTC. Its protein product is CASSFGEREVNEQFF. The chain links TRBV5-5 to TRBJ2-1, with TRBD2 matching over 9 bases. This CDR3 comprises 15 residues. Germline values: CDR1 SGHKS, CDR2 YYEKEE (reference sequence). V shed 2 bases, J shed 6 bases, and the junction held 6 bases outside the gene matches.

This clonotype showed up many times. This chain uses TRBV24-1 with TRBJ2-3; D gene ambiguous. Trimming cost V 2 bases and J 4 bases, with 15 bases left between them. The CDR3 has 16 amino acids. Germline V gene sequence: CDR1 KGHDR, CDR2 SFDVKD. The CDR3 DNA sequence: TGTGCCACCAGTGATTCAAACATCGCTAGGCCAGATACGCAGTATTTT. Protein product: CATSDSNIARPDTQYF.

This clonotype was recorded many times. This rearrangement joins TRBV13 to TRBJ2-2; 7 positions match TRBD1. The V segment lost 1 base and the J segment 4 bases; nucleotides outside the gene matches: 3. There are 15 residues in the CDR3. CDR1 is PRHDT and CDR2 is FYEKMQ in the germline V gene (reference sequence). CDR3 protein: CASSLEGQPTGELFF. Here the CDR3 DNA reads TGTGCCAGCAGCTTAGAGGGACAGCCCACCGGGGAGCTGTTTTTT.